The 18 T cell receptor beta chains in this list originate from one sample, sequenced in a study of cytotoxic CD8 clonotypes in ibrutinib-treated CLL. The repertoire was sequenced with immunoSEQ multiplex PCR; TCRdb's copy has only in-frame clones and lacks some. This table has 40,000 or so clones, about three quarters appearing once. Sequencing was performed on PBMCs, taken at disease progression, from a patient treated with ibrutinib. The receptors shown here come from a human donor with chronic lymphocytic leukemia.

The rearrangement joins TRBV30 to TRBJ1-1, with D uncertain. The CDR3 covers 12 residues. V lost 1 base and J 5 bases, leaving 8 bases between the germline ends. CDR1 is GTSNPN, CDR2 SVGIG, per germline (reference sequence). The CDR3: CAWSGLGTEAFF. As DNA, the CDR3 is TGTGCCTGGAGTGGCTTGGGGACTGAAGCTTTCTTT.

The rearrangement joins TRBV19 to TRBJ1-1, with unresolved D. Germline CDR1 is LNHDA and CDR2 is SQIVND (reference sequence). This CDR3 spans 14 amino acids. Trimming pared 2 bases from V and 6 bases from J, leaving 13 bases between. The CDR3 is CASSIMGVGAEAFF. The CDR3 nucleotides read TGTGCCAGTAGTATAATGGGAGTCGGGGCTGAAGCTTTCTTT.

In DNA form, the CDR3 reads TGCGCCAGCTTCGAGGGGGCCGGGAACACTGAAGCTTTCTTT. The encoded protein is CASFEGAGNTEAFF. The chain recombines TRBV5-1 with TRBJ1-1, with 7 bases that match TRBD1. V lost 7 bases and J lost 1; bases outside the gene matches: 7. Germline V gene data show CDR1 as SGHRS and CDR2 as YFSETQ. The CDR3 is made up of 14 amino acids.

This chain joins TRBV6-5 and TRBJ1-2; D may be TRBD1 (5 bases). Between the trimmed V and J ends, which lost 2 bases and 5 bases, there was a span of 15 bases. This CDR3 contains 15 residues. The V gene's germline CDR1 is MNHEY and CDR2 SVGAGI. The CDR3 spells CASSYNAGQGYGYTF. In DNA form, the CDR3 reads TGTGCCAGCAGTTACAATGCGGGGCAGGGATATGGCTACACCTTC.

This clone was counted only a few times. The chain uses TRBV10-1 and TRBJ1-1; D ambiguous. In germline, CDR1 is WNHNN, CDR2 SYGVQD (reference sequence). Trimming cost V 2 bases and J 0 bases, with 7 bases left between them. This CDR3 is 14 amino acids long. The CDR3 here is CASSEEQMNTEAFF. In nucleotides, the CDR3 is TGCGCCAGCAGTGAGGAACAGATGAACACTGAAGCTTTCTTT.

The CDR3: CASSLDQDSYGYTF. The DNA of the CDR3 is TGTGCCAGCAGCTTAGACCAGGACAGCTATGGCTACACCTTC. The chain recombines TRBV7-9 with TRBJ1-2; D possibly corresponds to TRBD1 (6 bases). This CDR3 comprises 14 residues. CDR1 and CDR2 (germline): SEHNR, FQNEAQ (reference sequence). Between the trimmed V and J ends, which lost 1 base and 4 bases, there was a span of 10 bases.

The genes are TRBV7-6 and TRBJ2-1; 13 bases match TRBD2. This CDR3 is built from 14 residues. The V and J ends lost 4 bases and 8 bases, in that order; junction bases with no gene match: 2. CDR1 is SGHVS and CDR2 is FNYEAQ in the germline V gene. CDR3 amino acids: CASSSTSGGDEQFF. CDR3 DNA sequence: TGTGCCAGCAGCTCAACTAGCGGGGGGGATGAGCAGTTCTTC.

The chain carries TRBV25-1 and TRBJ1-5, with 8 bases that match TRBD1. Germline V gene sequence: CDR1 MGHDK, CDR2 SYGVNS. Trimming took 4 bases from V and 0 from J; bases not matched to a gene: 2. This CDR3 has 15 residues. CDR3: CASSGGQVSNQPQHF. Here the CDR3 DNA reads TGTGCCAGCAGTGGGGGACAGGTTAGCAATCAGCCCCAGCATTTT.

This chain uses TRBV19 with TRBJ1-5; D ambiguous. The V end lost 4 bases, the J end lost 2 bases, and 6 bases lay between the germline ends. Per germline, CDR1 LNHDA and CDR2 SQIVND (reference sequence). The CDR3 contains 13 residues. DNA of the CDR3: TGTGCCAGTAGTAGGCAGGGCAATCAGCCCCAGCATTTT. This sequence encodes CASSRQGNQPQHF.

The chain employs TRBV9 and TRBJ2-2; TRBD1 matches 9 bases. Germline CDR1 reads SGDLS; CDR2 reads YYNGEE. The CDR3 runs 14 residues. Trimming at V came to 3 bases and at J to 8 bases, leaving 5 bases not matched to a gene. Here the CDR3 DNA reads TGTGCCAGCAGCGCCAGGACAGGGGCTGGGGAGCTGTTTTTT. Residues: CASSARTGAGELFF.

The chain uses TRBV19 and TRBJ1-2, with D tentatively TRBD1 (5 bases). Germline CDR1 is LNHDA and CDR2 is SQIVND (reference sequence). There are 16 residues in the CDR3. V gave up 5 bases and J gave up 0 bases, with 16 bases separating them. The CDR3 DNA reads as TGTGCCAGTAGTCATTTCGTCACGGACACTAACTATGGCTACACCTTC. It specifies CASSHFVTDTNYGYTF.

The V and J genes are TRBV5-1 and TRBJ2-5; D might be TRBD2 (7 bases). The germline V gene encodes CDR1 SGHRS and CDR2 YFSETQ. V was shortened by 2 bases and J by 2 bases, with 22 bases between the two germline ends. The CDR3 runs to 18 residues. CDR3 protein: CASSLLSQGGGVQETQYF. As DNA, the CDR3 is TGCGCCAGCAGCTTACTGTCCCAGGGCGGGGGCGTTCAAGAGACCCAGTACTTC.

DNA for the CDR3: TGTGCCAGCAGCCCAAGGGGGGACAGCCAAGAGACCCAGTACTTC. Amino acid sequence: CASSPRGDSQETQYF. The V and J genes are TRBV7-9 and TRBJ2-5; D is perhaps TRBD1 (7 bases). This CDR3 contains 15 residues. V gave up 5 bases and J gave up 1 base, with 14 bases separating them. The germline gives CDR1 SEHNR, CDR2 FQNEAQ (reference sequence).

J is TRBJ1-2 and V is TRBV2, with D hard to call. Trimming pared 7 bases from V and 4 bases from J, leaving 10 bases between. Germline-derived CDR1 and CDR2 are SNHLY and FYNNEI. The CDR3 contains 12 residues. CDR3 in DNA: TGTGCCAGCAACGTGGATCGCTATGGCTACACCTTC. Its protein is CASNVDRYGYTF. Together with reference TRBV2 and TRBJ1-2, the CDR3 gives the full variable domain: EPEVTQTPSHQVTQMGQEVILRCVPISNHLYFYWYRQILGQKVEFLVSFYNNEISEKSEIFDDQFSVERPDGSNFTLKIRSTKLEDSAMYFCASNVDRYGYTFGSGTRLTVV.

In DNA form, the CDR3 reads TGTGCCAGCAGTTTAGCTGCTGGTAGCGGGGGGGCCGATACGCAGTATTTT. It is translated as CASSLAAGSGGADTQYF. The chain is built from TRBV28 and TRBJ2-3; TRBD2 agrees at 11 bases. V gave up 2 bases and J gave up 6 bases; unmatched junction bases: 10. Germline V gene sequence: CDR1 MDHEN, CDR2 SYDVKM. This CDR3 has 17 residues.

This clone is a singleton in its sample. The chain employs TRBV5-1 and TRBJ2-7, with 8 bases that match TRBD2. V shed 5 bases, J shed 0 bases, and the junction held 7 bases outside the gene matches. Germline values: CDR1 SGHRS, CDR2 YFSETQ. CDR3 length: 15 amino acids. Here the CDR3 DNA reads TGCGCCAGCAGTCTTTGGACTAGCAGCTCCTACGAGCAGTACTTC. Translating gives CASSLWTSSSYEQYF.

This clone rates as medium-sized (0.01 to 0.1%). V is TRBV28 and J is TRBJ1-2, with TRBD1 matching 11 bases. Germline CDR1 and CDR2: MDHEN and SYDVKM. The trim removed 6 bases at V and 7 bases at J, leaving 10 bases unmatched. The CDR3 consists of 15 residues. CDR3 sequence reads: CASRGRTGGGGGYTF. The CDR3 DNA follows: TGTGCCAGCAGGGGTAGGACAGGGGGCGGTGGTGGCTACACCTTC.

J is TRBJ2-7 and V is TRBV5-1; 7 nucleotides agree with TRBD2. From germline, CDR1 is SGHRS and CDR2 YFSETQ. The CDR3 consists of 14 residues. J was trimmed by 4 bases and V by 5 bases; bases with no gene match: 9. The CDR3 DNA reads TGCGCCAGCAGAAGCTGGGAGGGGCCGTACGAGCAGTACTTC. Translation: CASRSWEGPYEQYF.